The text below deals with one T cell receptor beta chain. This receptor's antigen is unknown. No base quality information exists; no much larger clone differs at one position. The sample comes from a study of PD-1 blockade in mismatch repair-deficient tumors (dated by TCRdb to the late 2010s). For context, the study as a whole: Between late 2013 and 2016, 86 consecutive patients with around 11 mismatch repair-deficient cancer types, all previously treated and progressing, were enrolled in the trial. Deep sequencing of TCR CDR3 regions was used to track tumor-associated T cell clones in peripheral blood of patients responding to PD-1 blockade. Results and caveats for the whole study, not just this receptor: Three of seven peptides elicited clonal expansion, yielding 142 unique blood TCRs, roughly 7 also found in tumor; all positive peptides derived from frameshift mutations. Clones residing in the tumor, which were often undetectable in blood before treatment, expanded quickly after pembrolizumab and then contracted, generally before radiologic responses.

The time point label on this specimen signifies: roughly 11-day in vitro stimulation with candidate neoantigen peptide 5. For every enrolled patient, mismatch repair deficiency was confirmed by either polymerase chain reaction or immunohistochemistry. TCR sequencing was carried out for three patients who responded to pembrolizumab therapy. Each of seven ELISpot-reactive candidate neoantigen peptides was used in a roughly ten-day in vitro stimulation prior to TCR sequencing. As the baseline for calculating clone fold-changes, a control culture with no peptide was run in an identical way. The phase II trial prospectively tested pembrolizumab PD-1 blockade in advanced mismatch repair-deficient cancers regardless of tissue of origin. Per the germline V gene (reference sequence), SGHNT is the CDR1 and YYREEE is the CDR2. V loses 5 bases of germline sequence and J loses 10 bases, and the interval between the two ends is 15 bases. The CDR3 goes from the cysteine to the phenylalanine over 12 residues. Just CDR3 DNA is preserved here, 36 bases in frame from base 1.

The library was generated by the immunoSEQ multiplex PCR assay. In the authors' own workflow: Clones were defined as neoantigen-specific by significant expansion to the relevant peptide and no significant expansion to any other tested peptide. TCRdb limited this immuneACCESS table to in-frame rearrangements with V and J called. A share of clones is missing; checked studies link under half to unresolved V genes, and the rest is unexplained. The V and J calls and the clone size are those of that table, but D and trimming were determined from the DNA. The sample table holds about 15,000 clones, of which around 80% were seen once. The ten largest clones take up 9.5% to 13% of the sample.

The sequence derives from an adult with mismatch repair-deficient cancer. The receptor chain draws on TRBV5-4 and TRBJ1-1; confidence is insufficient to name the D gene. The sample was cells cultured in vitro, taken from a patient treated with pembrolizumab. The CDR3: CASRDRGGVAFF. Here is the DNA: TGTGCCAGCAGGGACCGAGGAGGTGTAGCTTTCTTT. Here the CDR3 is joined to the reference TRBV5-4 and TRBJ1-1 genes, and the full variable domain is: ETGVTQSPTHLIKTRGQQVTLRCSSQSGHNTVSWYQQALGQGPQFIFQYYREEENGRGNFPPRFSGLQFPNYSSELNVNALELDDSALYLCASRDRGGVAFFGQGTRLTVV.